Listed below are T cell receptor beta chains from one sample, sequenced in a study of early stage breast cancer tumors. TCRdb's copy holds only in-frame clones and misses some; the assay was immunoSEQ multiplex PCR. This sample has approximately 50,000 clones, with over 65% found just once. Input material: blood. These receptors were collected from a person in their thirties with breast cancer. Both conserved end residues are part of each CDR3. D genes are given only for firm matches. Where a row states a size, it is once, few, many or the class of an expanded clone; other rows omit it.

V gene: TRBV19; D gene: -; J gene: TRBJ1-5; clone size: -; CDR3 DNA: TGTGCCAGTAGCACGGGCTCGGATCAGCCCCAGCATTTT; CDR3 protein: CASSTGSDQPQHF
V gene: TRBV5-6; D gene: TRBD1; J gene: TRBJ2-7; clone size: -; CDR3 DNA: TGTGCCAGCAGCACCGGACAGGGGGCCCCGGGGTGGGAGCAGTACTTC; CDR3 protein: CASSTGQGAPGWEQYF
V gene: TRBV7-6; D gene: -; J gene: TRBJ2-1; clone size: -; CDR3 DNA: TGTGCCAGCAGCCCCATCGGGGGCAATGAGCAGTTCTTC; CDR3 protein: CASSPIGGNEQFF
V gene: TRBV20-1; D gene: TRBD1; J gene: TRBJ2-7; clone size: once; CDR3 DNA: TGCAGTGCTACCGGGACAGGTTTGGAGTACTTC; CDR3 protein: CSATGTGLEYF
V gene: TRBV6-1; D gene: -; J gene: TRBJ1-5; clone size: -; CDR3 DNA: TGTGCCAGCAGTGCGCAGCAGGGCAATCAGCCCCAGCATTTT; CDR3 protein: CASSAQQGNQPQHF
V gene: TRBV4-1; D gene: TRBD2; J gene: TRBJ2-7; clone size: -; CDR3 DNA: TGCGCCAGCAGCCAGGGTCATAGCGGGAGGGCCTACGAGCAGTACTTC; CDR3 protein: CASSQGHSGRAYEQYF
V gene: TRBV5-4; D gene: -; J gene: TRBJ1-3; clone size: -; CDR3 DNA: TGTGCCAGCAGCCCTGACGGGGCTGTATCTGGAAACACCATATATTTT; CDR3 protein: CASSPDGAVSGNTIYF
V gene: TRBV7-2; D gene: -; J gene: TRBJ1-1; clone size: -; CDR3 DNA: TGTGCCAGCAGCTTAGCAGGGTACACTGAAGCTTTCTTT; CDR3 protein: CASSLAGYTEAFF
V gene: TRBV7-9; D gene: -; J gene: TRBJ1-3; clone size: -; CDR3 DNA: TGTGCCATCCCGCCCGTTCAGGCTTACTCTGGAAACACCATATATTTT; CDR3 protein: CAIPPVQAYSGNTIYF
V gene: TRBV7-9; D gene: -; J gene: TRBJ2-2; clone size: -; CDR3 DNA: TGTGCCAGCAGCCCTCCGGTCGCGATGGGGGGCGGGGAGCTGTTTTTT; CDR3 protein: CASSPPVAMGGGELFF
V gene: TRBV6-5; D gene: -; J gene: TRBJ1-1; clone size: -; CDR3 DNA: TGTGCCAGCAGTTCCCAGGGGAACACTGAAGCTTTCTTT; CDR3 protein: CASSSQGNTEAFF
V gene: TRBV11-2; D gene: -; J gene: TRBJ2-3; clone size: few; CDR3 DNA: TGTGCCAGCAGCCCCCTCGCCAGTCTGGGGGATACGCAGTATTTT; CDR3 protein: CASSPLASLGDTQYF
V gene: TRBV5-1; D gene: TRBD2; J gene: TRBJ2-1; clone size: -; CDR3 DNA: TGCGCCAGCAGCTTGCCTACCCAGTCGACTAGCGGGAGGAATGAGCAGTTCTTC; CDR3 protein: CASSLPTQSTSGRNEQFF
V gene: TRBV29-1; D gene: TRBD1; J gene: TRBJ2-1; clone size: -; CDR3 DNA: TGCAGCGTTGCGGGACAGGGGTACAATGAGCAGTTCTTC; CDR3 protein: CSVAGQGYNEQFF
V gene: TRBV5-1; D gene: TRBD2; J gene: TRBJ2-3; clone size: -; CDR3 DNA: TGCGCCAGCAGCCGACTAGCGGAGGGCACAGATACGCAGTATTTT; CDR3 protein: CASSRLAEGTDTQYF
V gene: TRBV6-5; D gene: TRBD2; J gene: TRBJ2-7; clone size: -; CDR3 DNA: TGTGCCAGCAACCGCGGGAGACCCATACCCTACGAGCAGTACTTC; CDR3 protein: CASNRGRPIPYEQYF
V gene: TRBV18; D gene: -; J gene: TRBJ1-2; clone size: -; CDR3 DNA: TGTGCCAGCTCCCCAAGGCCCGGATATGGCTACACCTTC; CDR3 protein: CASSPRPGYGYTF
V gene: TRBV6-5; D gene: -; J gene: TRBJ1-1; clone size: -; CDR3 DNA: TGTGCCAGCAATTCACCCAGCACTGAAGCTTTCTTT; CDR3 protein: CASNSPSTEAFF
V gene: TRBV27; D gene: -; J gene: TRBJ2-1; clone size: -; CDR3 DNA: TGTGCCAGCAGTTTAGGGGACGCCAATGAGCAGTTCTTC; CDR3 protein: CASSLGDANEQFF
V gene: TRBV7-2; D gene: TRBD1; J gene: TRBJ1-2; clone size: -; CDR3 DNA: TGTGCCAGCAGCTTAGCACAGGGGCAGGACTATGGCTACACCTTC; CDR3 protein: CASSLAQGQDYGYTF
V gene: TRBV10-2; D gene: TRBD2; J gene: TRBJ2-7; clone size: once; CDR3 DNA: TGCGCCAGCAGTGGGGGGGGTCAGGGTCCGGTCTACGAGCAGTACTTC; CDR3 protein: CASSGGGQGPVYEQYF
V gene: TRBV7-6; D gene: TRBD2; J gene: TRBJ2-1; clone size: -; CDR3 DNA: TGTGCCAGCAGCCGGGGACTAGCGGGAGGGAATGAGCAGTTCTTC; CDR3 protein: CASSRGLAGGNEQFF
V gene: TRBV2; D gene: -; J gene: TRBJ1-2; clone size: -; CDR3 DNA: TGTGCCAGCAGTGAACTGAGGGGCGCCCATTATGGCTACACCTTC; CDR3 protein: CASSELRGAHYGYTF
V gene: TRBV6-4; D gene: -; J gene: TRBJ1-2; clone size: -; CDR3 DNA: TGTGCCAGCAGTTCCGGCCGGGGGACGCTCCCTAACTATGGCTACACCTTC; CDR3 protein: CASSSGRGTLPNYGYTF
V gene: TRBV27; D gene: -; J gene: TRBJ1-2; clone size: -; CDR3 DNA: TGTGCCAGCAGTTTATCCCCGCAGGGACCCTTTGGGGGCTACACCTTC; CDR3 protein: CASSLSPQGPFGGYTF
V gene: TRBV7-6; D gene: TRBD1; J gene: TRBJ2-7; clone size: -; CDR3 DNA: TGTGCCAGCAGCTTATACATCGGGACAGACTACGAGCAGTACTTC; CDR3 protein: CASSLYIGTDYEQYF
V gene: TRBV5-4; D gene: -; J gene: TRBJ2-3; clone size: -; CDR3 DNA: TGTGCCAGCAGCTTGGCCTGGGGCCAGGCAACAGATACGCAGTATTTT; CDR3 protein: CASSLAWGQATDTQYF
V gene: TRBV19; D gene: -; J gene: TRBJ1-2; clone size: few; CDR3 DNA: TGTGCCAGTAGCAGCCTCAGGCAGGGTCCTTATGGCTACACCTTC; CDR3 protein: CASSSLRQGPYGYTF
V gene: TRBV27; D gene: -; J gene: TRBJ2-1; clone size: -; CDR3 DNA: TGTGCCAGCAGTTCCAGCGGGACACAATACAATGAGCAGTTCTTC; CDR3 protein: CASSSSGTQYNEQFF
V gene: TRBV30; D gene: -; J gene: TRBJ2-7; clone size: -; CDR3 DNA: TGTGCCTGGAGCCCGGGTTACGAGCAGTACTTC; CDR3 protein: CAWSPGYEQYF
V gene: TRBV7-9; D gene: -; J gene: TRBJ1-1; clone size: -; CDR3 DNA: TGTGCCAGCAGCTTAGGCTCGTTGGAGTACACTGAAGCTTTCTTT; CDR3 protein: CASSLGSLEYTEAFF
V gene: TRBV4-3; D gene: -; J gene: TRBJ2-5; clone size: few; CDR3 DNA: TGCGCCAGCAGCCTGTCGGGGCCTCGAGAGACCCAGTACTTC; CDR3 protein: CASSLSGPRETQYF
V gene: TRBV7-8; D gene: -; J gene: TRBJ1-1; clone size: -; CDR3 DNA: TGTGCCAGCAGCTCCCTAGCAGGGACTCAGAACACTGAAGCTTTCTTT; CDR3 protein: CASSSLAGTQNTEAFF
V gene: TRBV14; D gene: TRBD2; J gene: TRBJ2-4; clone size: -; CDR3 DNA: TGTGCCAGCAGCCAAGATCCCAGCGGGAGGTGGGCCAAAAACATTCAGTACTTC; CDR3 protein: CASSQDPSGRWAKNIQYF
V gene: TRBV27; D gene: -; J gene: TRBJ2-3; clone size: -; CDR3 DNA: TGTGCCAGCAGTCTCACCCACAGGGTTGTGCCAGATACGCAGTATTTT; CDR3 protein: CASSLTHRVVPDTQYF
V gene: TRBV19; D gene: -; J gene: TRBJ2-6; clone size: -; CDR3 DNA: TGTGCCGGAGGGGGCTGGGGCTCTGGGGCCAACGTCCTGACTTTC; CDR3 protein: CAGGGWGSGANVLTF
V gene: TRBV27; D gene: -; J gene: TRBJ1-3; clone size: -; CDR3 DNA: TGTGCCAGCAGTTTATCGAGTGGAGGGGTCTCTGGAAACACCATATATTTT; CDR3 protein: CASSLSSGGVSGNTIYF
V gene: TRBV5-5; D gene: TRBD1; J gene: TRBJ1-2; clone size: -; CDR3 DNA: TGTGCCAGCAGCAGAACAGGGGACTATGGCTACACCTTC; CDR3 protein: CASSRTGDYGYTF
V gene: TRBV7-2; D gene: TRBD2; J gene: TRBJ2-3; clone size: -; CDR3 DNA: TGTGCCAGCAGCCCCCGGGGTAGACTAGCGACCACAGATACGCAGTATTTT; CDR3 protein: CASSPRGRLATTDTQYF
V gene: TRBV7-7; D gene: TRBD2; J gene: TRBJ2-5; clone size: -; CDR3 DNA: TGTGCCAGCAGCCGAACTAGCGGGGGACGGGAGACCCAGTACTTC; CDR3 protein: CASSRTSGGRETQYF
V gene: TRBV30; D gene: -; J gene: TRBJ2-7; clone size: -; CDR3 DNA: TGTGCCTGGAGAGTAACCCGTTACGAGCAGTACTTC; CDR3 protein: CAWRVTRYEQYF
V gene: TRBV7-9; D gene: TRBD2; J gene: TRBJ2-1; clone size: once; CDR3 DNA: TGTGCCAGCAGCCACAGGGCGGGGGGTCCGAATGAGCAGTTCTTC; CDR3 protein: CASSHRAGGPNEQFF
V gene: TRBV7-9; D gene: -; J gene: TRBJ2-7; clone size: -; CDR3 DNA: TGTGCCAGCAGCTTAGCGCTGAAGGGGAAATACGAGCAGTACTTC; CDR3 protein: CASSLALKGKYEQYF
V gene: TRBV18; D gene: -; J gene: TRBJ2-7; clone size: -; CDR3 DNA: TGTGCCAGCTCACCCGGTTTCTACGAGCAGTACTTC; CDR3 protein: CASSPGFYEQYF
V gene: TRBV7-9; D gene: -; J gene: TRBJ1-2; clone size: -; CDR3 DNA: TGTGCCAGCAGCTTAGTGGCCGATAACTATGGCTACACCTTC; CDR3 protein: CASSLVADNYGYTF
V gene: TRBV11-2; D gene: -; J gene: TRBJ2-7; clone size: -; CDR3 DNA: TGTGCCAGCAGTGGAGGCCCTATACCCTACGAGCAGTACTTC; CDR3 protein: CASSGGPIPYEQYF
V gene: TRBV30; D gene: TRBD2; J gene: TRBJ2-5; clone size: -; CDR3 DNA: TGTGCCCACCAGGTAGCGGGGCAAGAGACCCAGTACTTC; CDR3 protein: CAHQVAGQETQYF
V gene: TRBV11-2; D gene: -; J gene: TRBJ2-1; clone size: -; CDR3 DNA: TGTGCCAGCAGCCCGATCGGACACTCCAGGAATGAGCAGTTCTTC; CDR3 protein: CASSPIGHSRNEQFF